The TCR beta chain under discussion was sequenced for a study of T cell clonotyping in hematopoietic cell transplantation. On the study more broadly: Recipients' pretransplant samples followed cytoreduction.

Profiled with immunoSEQ multiplex PCR; TCRdb holds only in-frame clones, not every one. The data contain about 49,000 clones, over 75% of them singletons. Time point: recipient sample about 28 days before transplant, after cytoreduction. This TCR derives from a man in his sixties with biphenotypic leukemia. Some clones in this sample may be carry-over from other donors' samples. Sequencing used peripheral blood mononuclear cells, obtained before stem cell transplant.

CDR3 sequence: CASSSGQGDGTDTQYF. Written as DNA, the CDR3 is TGCGCCAGCAGCTCGGGACAGGGGGACGGCACAGATACGCAGTATTTT. This rearrangement joins TRBV5-1 to TRBJ2-3; TRBD1 agrees at 11 bases. The CDR3 consists of 16 residues. Germline assignment: CDR1 SGHRS and CDR2 YFSETQ. V lost 3 bases to trimming and J lost 1 base; unmatched junction nucleotides: 4.